This T cell receptor (beta chain) is from a study of a mutant IDH1 vaccine in newly diagnosed glioma. Noted time point: week 11, during vaccination. Doses consisted of 300 ug of mutant IDH1 20-mer peptide each, paired with topical imiquimod. The protocol was immunoSEQ multiplex PCR, while the TCRdb copy is restricted to in-frame clones and leaves out a portion. The sample includes fewer than 150,000 clones, roughly 90% of them seen just once. Comment on this clone: Its cognate antigen is unknown.

The V gene's germline CDR1 is MNHEY and CDR2 SVGAGI. Trimming removed 6 bases from V and 4 bases from J; junction bases left unmatched: 6. The CDR3 covers 15 residues. This rearrangement joins TRBV6-5 to TRBJ1-6; the match to TRBD1 covers 7 bases. The sequences come from PBMCs, collected from a glioma patient whose treatment included an IDH1 peptide vaccine. The clonotype comes from a woman aged 50 to 65 with glioma. CDR3 residues: CASRGATGYNSPLHF. The DNA of the CDR3 is TGTGCCAGCAGGGGAGCGACAGGGTATAATTCACCCCTCCACTTT.